The clone carrying this T cell receptor (beta chain) has a count of ten or more. Its antigen is unidentified. Time point here: sample taken at primary tumor resection. This entry comes from a study of spatial heterogeneity in lung cancer. MiXCR, applied by TCRdb to the 5' RACE reads, yields one record per CDR3 protein. The repertoire holds around 100,000 distinct CDR3 sequences, about 4.6% seen once, with 21% in the top ten. Notes on the study in general: Tracking of tumor mutation counts was seen in expanded intratumoral alpha and beta TCR counts.

The CDR3 loop spans 13 amino acids. Germline CDR1 and CDR2: SGHVS and FQNEAQ. Trimming left V 4 bases short and J 1 base short, with 6 bases between. This material consisted of lung tumor tissue, taken at surgery. This TCR derives from a male donor with early-stage non-small cell lung cancer. The gene calls are TRBV7-8 and TRBJ2-3, with no clear D. In nucleotides, the CDR3 is TGTGCCAGCAGCTACTCTCGCACAGATACGCAGTATTTT. Residues: CASSYSRTDTQYF. The full variable domain, rest sourced from reference TRBV7-8 and TRBJ2-3, is GAGVSQSPRYKVAKRGQDVALRCDPISGHVSLFWYQQALGQGPEFLTYFQNEAQLDKSGLPSDRFFAERPEGSVSTLKIQRTQQEDSAVYLCASSYSRTDTQYFGPGTRLTVL.